This T cell receptor (beta chain) appears in the sequencing data of a study of T cell responses to AZD1222 COVID-19 vaccine. Study-wide results and limits: Only a handful of AZD1222 recipients tested seropositive at baseline. Compared with day 0, the breadth and depth of the Spike-specific TCR repertoire rose significantly after two doses of AZD1222. Donors were chiefly white British, with a greater number of females, and clonal diversity was perhaps underestimated.

The CDR3 contains 13 residues. The germline CDR1 and CDR2 sequences are LNHDA and SQIVND (reference sequence). V shed 7 bases and J shed 1 base, with 5 bases lying between them. The method was immunoSEQ multiplex PCR; TCRdb's version includes in-frame clones alone and lacks a portion of them. Of over 95,000 clones listed, about 88% are singletons. Notes on this clone: The antigen is unknown.

The sample was peripheral blood, taken 28 days after the second AZD1222 dose. This chain connects TRBV19 to TRBJ2-6; possibly TRBD1 for D (5 bases). This sequence originates from an adult who received the AZD1222 COVID-19 vaccine. In nucleotides, the CDR3 is TGTGCCAGTAAGGGGTCTGGGGCCAACGTCCTGACTTTC. Protein: CASKGSGANVLTF.